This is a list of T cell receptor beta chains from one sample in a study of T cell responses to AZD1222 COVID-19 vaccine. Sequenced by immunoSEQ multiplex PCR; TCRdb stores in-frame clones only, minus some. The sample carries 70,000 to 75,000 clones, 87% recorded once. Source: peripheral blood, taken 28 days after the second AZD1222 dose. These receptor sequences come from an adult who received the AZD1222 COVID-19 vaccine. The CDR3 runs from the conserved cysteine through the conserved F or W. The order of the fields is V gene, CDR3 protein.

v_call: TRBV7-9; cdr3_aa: CASTLIRGSYNEQFF
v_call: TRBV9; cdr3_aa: CASSSSVGSQETQYF
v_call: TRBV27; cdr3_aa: CASSLGTARGEQYF
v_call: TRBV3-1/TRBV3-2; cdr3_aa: CASSRGGAGEQETQYF
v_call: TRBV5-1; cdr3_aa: CASSLAPGQGAGNTIYF
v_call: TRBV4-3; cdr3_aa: CASSPGVNTEAFF
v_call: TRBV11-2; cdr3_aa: CASSLVRTSGPSLRDTQYF
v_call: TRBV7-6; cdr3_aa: CASSLADSGLATTDTQYF
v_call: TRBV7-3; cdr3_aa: CASSLTGKGSNEQFF
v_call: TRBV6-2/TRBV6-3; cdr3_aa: CASSFPGAANYGYTF
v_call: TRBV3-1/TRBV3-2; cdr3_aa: CASSQDSPYNEQFF
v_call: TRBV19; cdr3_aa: CASRGRQGANEQFF
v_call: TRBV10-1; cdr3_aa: CASSREVAGGNEQFF
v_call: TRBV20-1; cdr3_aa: CSATYPGGYTF
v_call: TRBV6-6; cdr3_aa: CASTGEARGYTF
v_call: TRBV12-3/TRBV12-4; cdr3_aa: CASSTHGNEQFF
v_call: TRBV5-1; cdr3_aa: CASSLALAGSDEQYF
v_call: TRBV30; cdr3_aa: CAWSPSYEQYF
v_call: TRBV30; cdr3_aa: CAWSVPRPSAEAFF
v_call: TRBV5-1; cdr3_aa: CASSLGSYNEQFF
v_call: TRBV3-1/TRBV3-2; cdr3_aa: CASSQEGWVASVYEQYF
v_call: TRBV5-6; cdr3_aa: CASSLSEVGYTF
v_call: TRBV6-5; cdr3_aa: CASNLQSYEQYF
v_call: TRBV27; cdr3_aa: CASSRRSGSSTGELFF
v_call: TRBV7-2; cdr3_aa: CASTQRDRAVQYF
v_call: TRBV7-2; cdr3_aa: CASSLGGGGVRQPQHF
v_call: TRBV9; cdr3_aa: CASSGTSGREELFF
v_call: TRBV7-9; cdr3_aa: CASSKGPVNGELFF
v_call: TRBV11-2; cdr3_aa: CASSFGFRSPLHF
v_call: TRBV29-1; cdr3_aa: CSGGSGRDYGYTF
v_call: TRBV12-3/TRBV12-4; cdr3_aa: CASSLGLNTEAFF
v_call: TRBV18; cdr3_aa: CASSPIAGVNEQFF
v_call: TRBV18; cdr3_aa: CASSPGEGSYNEQFF
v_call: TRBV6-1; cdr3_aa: CASSEVSSGIGAPNEQFF
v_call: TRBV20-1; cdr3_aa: CSARAVTEAFF
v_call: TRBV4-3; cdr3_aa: CASSQDLDADEKLFF
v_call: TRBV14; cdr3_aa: CASRKGLHHTDTQYF
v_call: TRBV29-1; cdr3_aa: CSVDGSNTEAFF
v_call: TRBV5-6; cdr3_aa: CASSSGQGIQETQYF
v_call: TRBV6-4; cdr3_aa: CASSDQGQGQDTQYF
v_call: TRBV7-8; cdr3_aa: CASSLQGPYGYTF
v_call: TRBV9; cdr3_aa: CASSTSDRNTEAFF
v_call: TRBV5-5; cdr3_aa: CASSLERQGEGTEAFF
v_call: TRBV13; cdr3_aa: CASSTTSGRTNEQFF
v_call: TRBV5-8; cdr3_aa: CASGGLLGNQPQHF
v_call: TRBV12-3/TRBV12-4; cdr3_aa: CASSLGRREKLFF
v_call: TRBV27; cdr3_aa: CASAGLYNSPLHF
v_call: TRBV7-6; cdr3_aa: CASSLVAGKGVSPLHF
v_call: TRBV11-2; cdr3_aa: CASSLYSTDTQYF
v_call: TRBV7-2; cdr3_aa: CASSLALAWPYNEQFF
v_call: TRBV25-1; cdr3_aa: CASMSTSTNEKLFF
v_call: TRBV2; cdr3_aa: CASKSLGEGSYEQYF
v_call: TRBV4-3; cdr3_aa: CASSQRTPDRGTGEQYF
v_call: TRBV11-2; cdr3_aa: CASSLQDRDYGYTF
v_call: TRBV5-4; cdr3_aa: CASSAGQGVSGNTIYF
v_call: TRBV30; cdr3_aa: CAWGRGQPQHF
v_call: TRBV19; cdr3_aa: CASSTGHSGNTIYF
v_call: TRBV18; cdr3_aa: CASSPVAGSRSEQYF
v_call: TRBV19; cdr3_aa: CASTLLAGGPDRYNEQFF